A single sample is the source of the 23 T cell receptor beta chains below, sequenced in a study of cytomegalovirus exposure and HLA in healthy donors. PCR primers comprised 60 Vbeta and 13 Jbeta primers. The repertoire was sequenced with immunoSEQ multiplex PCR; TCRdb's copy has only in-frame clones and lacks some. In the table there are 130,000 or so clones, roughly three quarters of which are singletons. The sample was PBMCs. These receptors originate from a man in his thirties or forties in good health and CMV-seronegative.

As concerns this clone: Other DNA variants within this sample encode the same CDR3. The CDR3 spells CASSLGSTYEQYF. In DNA, the CDR3 is TGTGCCAGCAGCTTGGGTAGCACCTACGAGCAGTACTTC. This chain joins TRBV5-6 and TRBJ2-7; the D is unclear. CDR1 is SGHDT, CDR2 YYEEEE, per germline. CDR3 length equals 13 residues. The germline V and J ends were trimmed by 0 bases and 2 bases, with 6 bases remaining between them.

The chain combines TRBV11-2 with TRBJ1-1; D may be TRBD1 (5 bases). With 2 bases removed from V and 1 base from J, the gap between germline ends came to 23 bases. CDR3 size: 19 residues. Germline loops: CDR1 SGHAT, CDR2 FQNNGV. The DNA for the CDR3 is TGTGCCAGCAGCTTATACGGCAGGTTTGAACTAAGGGGGAACACTGAAGCTTTCTTT. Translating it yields CASSLYGRFELRGNTEAFF.

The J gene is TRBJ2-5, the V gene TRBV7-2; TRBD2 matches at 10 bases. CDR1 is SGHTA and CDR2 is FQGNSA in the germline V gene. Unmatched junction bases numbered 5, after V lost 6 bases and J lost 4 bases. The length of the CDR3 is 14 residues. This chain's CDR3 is CASSRAGGRETQYF. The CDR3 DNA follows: TGTGCCAGCAGTAGAGCGGGGGGGCGAGAGACCCAGTACTTC. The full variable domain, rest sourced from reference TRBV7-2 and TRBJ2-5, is GAGVSQSPSNKVTEKGKDVELRCDPISGHTALYWYRQSLGQGLEFLIYFQGNSAPDKSGLPSDRFSAERTGGSVSTLTIQRTQQEDSAVYLCASSRAGGRETQYFGPGTRLLVL.

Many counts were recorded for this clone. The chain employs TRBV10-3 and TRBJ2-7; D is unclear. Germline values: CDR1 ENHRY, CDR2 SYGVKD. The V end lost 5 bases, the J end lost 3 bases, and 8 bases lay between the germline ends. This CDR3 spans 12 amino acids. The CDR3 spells CAISRLDYEQYF. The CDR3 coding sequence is TGTGCCATCAGTCGGCTAGACTACGAGCAGTACTTC.

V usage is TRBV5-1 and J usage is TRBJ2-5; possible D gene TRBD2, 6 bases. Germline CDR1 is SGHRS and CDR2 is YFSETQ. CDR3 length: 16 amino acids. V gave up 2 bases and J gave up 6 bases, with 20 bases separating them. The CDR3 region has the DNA TGCGCCAGCAGCTTCCAAGGTGGGGCGGGATCCAAGACCCAGTACTTC. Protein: CASSFQGGAGSKTQYF.

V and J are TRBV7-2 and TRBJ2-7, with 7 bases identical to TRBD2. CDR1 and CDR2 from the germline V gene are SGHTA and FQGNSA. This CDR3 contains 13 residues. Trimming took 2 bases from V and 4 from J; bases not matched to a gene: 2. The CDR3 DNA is TGTGCCAGCAGCTTATACGGGAGGTACGAGCAGTACTTC. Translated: CASSLYGRYEQYF.

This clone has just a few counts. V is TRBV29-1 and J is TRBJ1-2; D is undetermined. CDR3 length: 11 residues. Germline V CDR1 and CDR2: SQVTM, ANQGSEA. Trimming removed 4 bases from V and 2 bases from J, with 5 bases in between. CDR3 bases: TGCAGCGTTGCCGGGAACTATGGCTACACCTTC. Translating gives CSVAGNYGYTF.

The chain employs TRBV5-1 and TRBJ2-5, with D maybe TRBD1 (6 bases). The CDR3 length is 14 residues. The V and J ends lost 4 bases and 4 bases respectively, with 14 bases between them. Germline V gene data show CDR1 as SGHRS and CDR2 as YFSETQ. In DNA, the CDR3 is TGCGCCAGCAGCCCCGGGACATCTCGAGAGACCCAGTACTTC. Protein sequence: CASSPGTSRETQYF. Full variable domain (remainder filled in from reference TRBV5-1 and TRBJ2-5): KAGVTQTPRYLIKTRGQQVTLSCSPISGHRSVSWYQQTPGQGLQFLFEYFSETQRNKGNFPGRFSGRQFSNSRSEMNVSTLELGDSALYLCASSPGTSRETQYFGPGTRLLVL.

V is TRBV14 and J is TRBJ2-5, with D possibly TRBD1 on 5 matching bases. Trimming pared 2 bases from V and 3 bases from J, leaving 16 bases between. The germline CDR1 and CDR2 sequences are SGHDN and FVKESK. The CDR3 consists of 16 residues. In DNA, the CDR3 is TGTGCCAGCAGCCAATTGCAGGGTAAAGGGGAAGAGACCCAGTACTTC. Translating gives CASSQLQGKGEETQYF.

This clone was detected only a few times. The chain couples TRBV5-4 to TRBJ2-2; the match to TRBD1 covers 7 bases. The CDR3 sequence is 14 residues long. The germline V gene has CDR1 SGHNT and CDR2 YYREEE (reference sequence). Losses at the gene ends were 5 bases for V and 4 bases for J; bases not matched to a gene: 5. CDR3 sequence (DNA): TGTGCCAGCAGGGGACAGTCCAGCACCGGGGAGCTGTTTTTT. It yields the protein CASRGQSSTGELFF.

The CDR3 DNA follows: TGTGCCAGTAAACCGCAGGGGGCAAGCAATCAGCCCCAGCATTTT. Protein: CASKPQGASNQPQHF. The V gene is TRBV19, the J gene TRBJ1-5, with 8 nucleotides matching TRBD1. Per the germline V gene, CDR1 is LNHDA and CDR2 is SQIVND (reference sequence). V dropped 7 bases and J dropped 1; count of bases not matched to a gene: 6. This CDR3 has 15 residues.

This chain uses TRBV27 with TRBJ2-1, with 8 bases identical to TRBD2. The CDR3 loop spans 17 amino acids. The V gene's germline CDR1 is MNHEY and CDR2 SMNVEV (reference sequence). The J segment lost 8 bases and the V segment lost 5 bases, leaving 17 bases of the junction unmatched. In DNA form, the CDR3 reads TGTGCCAGCAGTGTTTTTAGCGGGGTGGGAGGGTGGTATGAGCAGTTCTTC. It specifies CASSVFSGVGGWYEQFF.

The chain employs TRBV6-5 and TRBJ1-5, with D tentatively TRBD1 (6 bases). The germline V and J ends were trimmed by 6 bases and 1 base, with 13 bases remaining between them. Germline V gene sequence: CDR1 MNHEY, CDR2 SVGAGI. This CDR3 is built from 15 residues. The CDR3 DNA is TGTGCCAGCAGAACAGGGATTTTCAGCAATCAGCCCCAGCATTTT. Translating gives CASRTGIFSNQPQHF.

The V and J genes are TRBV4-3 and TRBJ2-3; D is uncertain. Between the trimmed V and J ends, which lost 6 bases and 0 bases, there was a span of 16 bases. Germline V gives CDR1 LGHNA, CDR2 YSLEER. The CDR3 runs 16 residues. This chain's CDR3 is CASSYSTESSTDTQYF. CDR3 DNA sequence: TGCGCCAGCAGTTATTCTACGGAGTCTAGCACAGATACGCAGTATTTT.

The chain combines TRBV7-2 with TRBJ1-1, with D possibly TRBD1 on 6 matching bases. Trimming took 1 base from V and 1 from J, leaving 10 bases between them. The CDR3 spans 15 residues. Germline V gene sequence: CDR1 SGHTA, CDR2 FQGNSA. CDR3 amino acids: CASSLGQGTNTEAFF. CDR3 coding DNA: TGTGCCAGCAGCTTAGGGCAGGGGACGAACACTGAAGCTTTCTTT.

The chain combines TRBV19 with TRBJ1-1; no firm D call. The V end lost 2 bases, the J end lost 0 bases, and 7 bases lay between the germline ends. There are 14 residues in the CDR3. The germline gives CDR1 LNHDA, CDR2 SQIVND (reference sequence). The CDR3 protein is CASSIQVLNTEAFF. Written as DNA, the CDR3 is TGTGCCAGTAGTATACAGGTCCTGAACACTGAAGCTTTCTTT.

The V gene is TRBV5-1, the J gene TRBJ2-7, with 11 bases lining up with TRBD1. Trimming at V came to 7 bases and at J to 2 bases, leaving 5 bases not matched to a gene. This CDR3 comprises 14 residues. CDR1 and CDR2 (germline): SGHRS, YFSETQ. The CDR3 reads CASRGTGGPYEQYF. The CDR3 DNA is TGCGCCAGCCGGGGGACAGGGGGTCCCTACGAGCAGTACTTC.

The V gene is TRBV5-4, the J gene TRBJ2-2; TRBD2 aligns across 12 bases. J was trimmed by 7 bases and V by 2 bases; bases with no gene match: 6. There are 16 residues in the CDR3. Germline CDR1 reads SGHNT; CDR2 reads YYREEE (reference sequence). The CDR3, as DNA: TGTGCCAGCAGCTTCCGACTAGCGGGAGATGGCGGGGAGCTGTTTTTT. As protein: CASSFRLAGDGGELFF. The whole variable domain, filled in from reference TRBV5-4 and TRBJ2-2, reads ETGVTQSPTHLIKTRGQQVTLRCSSQSGHNTVSWYQQALGQGPQFIFQYYREEENGRGNFPPRFSGLQFPNYSSELNVNALELDDSALYLCASSFRLAGDGGELFFGEGSRLTVL.

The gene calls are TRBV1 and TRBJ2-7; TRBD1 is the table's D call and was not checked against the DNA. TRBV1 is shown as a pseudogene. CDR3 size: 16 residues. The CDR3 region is CTSSQVRQDGLRGQYF. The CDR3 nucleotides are TGCACCAGCAGCCAAGTCAGACAGGACGGTCTACGCGGGCAGTACTTC.

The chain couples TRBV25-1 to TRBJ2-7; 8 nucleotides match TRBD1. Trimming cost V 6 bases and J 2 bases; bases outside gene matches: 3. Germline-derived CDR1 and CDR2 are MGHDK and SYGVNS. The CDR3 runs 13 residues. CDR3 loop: CASRTGAAYEQYF. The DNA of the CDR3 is TGTGCCAGCAGGACAGGGGCGGCCTACGAGCAGTACTTC.

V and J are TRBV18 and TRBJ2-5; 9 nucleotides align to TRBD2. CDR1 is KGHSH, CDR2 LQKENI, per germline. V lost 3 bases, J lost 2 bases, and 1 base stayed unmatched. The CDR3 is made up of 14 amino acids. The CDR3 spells CASSPGLAQETQYF. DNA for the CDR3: TGTGCCAGCTCACCGGGACTAGCACAAGAGACCCAGTACTTC.

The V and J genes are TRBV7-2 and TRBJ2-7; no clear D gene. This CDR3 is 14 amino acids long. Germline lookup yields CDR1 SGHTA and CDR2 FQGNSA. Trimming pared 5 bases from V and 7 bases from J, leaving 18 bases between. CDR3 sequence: CASSPRMAAAEQYF. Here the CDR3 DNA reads TGTGCCAGCAGCCCAAGGATGGCGGCGGCGGAGCAGTACTTC.

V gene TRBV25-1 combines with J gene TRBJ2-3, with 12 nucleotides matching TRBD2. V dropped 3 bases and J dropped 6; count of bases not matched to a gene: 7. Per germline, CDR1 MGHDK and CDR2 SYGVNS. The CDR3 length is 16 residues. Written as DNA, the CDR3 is TGTGCCAGCAGTGATCTACTAGCGGGAGGTATGGATACGCAGTATTTT. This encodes CASSDLLAGGMDTQYF. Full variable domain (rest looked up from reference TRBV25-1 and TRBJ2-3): EADIYQTPRYLVIGTGKKITLECSQTMGHDKMYWYQQDPGMELHLIHYSYGVNSTEKGDLSSESTVSRIRTEHFPLTLESARPSHTSQYLCASSDLLAGGMDTQYFGPGTRLTVL.